This TCR beta chain was profiled in a study of beta chain features in type 1 diabetes listed by TCRdb under 2018. General notes on the study: Mean age, gender distribution, total cell number and subset yield were not different between patients and healthy donors. A total of approximately 100,000,000 sorted cells were examined across all samples, and the number of cells per subset was strongly correlated with RNA yield. In the study, recently diagnosed type 1 diabetes patients and matched healthy donors were compared on the TCRB repertoires of their sorted circulating CD4+ T cell subsets. Naive and central memory subsets were obtained from all 30 or so donors, but regulatory and stem cell-like memory subsets were isolated from only 8 patients and 8 healthy donors. Study-wide findings and limitations: Sequencing cDNA rather than genomic DNA could over-represent highly expressing activated cells, although activation and CD3 levels did not differ between groups. Only small numbers of individuals were included in the HLA sub-analyses, which left unresolved whether HLA type had any influence on TCRB rearrangement. Type 1 diabetes patients showed a moderate but significant shortening of TCRB CDR3 length in all four CD4+ subsets. Naive, central memory and regulatory TCRB repertoires appeared to be more similar among patients than among healthy donors. At VDJ recombination sites, type 1 diabetes patients had fewer insertions and more deleted nucleotides, which implies abnormalities in thymic rearrangement. Shorter templates might have been favored by PCR, but patient and control samples were amplified and corrected together, so both groups would have been affected equally by any skew.

V is clipped by 2 bases and J by 3 bases, and the sequence between their germline boundaries is 9 bases long. The CDR3 has 13 amino acids, counting the end cysteine and phenylalanine. The entry retains the CDR3 DNA only, 39 bases that are in frame from base 1. From the germline V gene (reference sequence), CDR1 is GTSNPN and CDR2 is SVGIG. This clone was recorded at least ten times. This clone's antigen is unknown. Base qualities are not provided; no much larger clone lies one nucleotide away. From each donor, a single peripheral blood sample of 90 to 150 mL on average was drawn into heparinised tubes. Naive, central memory, regulatory and stem cell-like memory CD4+ T cells were sorted on a BD FACSAria II using a panel including CD45RO, CCR7, CD25, CD127, CD95 and CD27. Purity was above 95% for every sorted population. PBMCs were isolated immediately by Lymphoprep density gradient centrifugation and stained directly without culture. So that batch effects would be minimized, each experiment stained and sorted samples in pairs, pairing one healthy donor with one patient.

The High Capacity cDNA Reverse Transcription Kit was used to reverse transcribe all of the isolated RNA, meaning that expressed TCRB transcripts were what got sequenced. Deep immunoSEQ sequencing was performed on naive, central memory and regulatory T cell samples, with an average of roughly 4 million total reads per sample. After sorted cells were lysed in RLT buffer, RNA was extracted with DNase-treated RNeasy Micro or Mini kits, with the choice depending on cell number. Each cell subset was processed separately to prevent cross-contamination, with patient and healthy donor samples processed together. Using the immunoSEQ multiplex PCR, TCRB sequences were amplified from cDNA into 87-bp fragments spanning the CDR3 region. The amplicons were sequenced using the Illumina HiSeq platform. The authors' pipeline ran thus. Synthetic template baselines were used to correct PCR bias computationally, reads within Hamming distance 2 were collapsed, and singletons that could not be merged were discarded. Reads were aligned against IMGT so that V, D and J genes, CDR3 length and insertions or deletions at six rearrangement sites could be assigned. Within each subset, clonotype counts were normalized to the number of sorted cells before true diversity and Gini coefficients were calculated with the tcR R package. The overlap coefficient, calculated on TCRB nucleotide sequences, was used to measure repertoire sharing. Out-of-frame TCRB sequences from naive cells were analyzed to stand in for the pre-selection repertoire. TCRdb obtained this table from immuneACCESS and retained in-frame rearrangements with V and J assigned. These tables miss some clones; where compared with another copy, unresolved V genes account for less than half of the shortfall, and the remainder is unexplained. The V and J calls and clone size come from that table; D and trimming were worked out from the DNA. The sample profile shows some 150,000 clones; 8% to 13% of them were found once. Jointly, the top ten make up 1.3% of the sample.

This receptor chain uses TRBV30 and TRBJ2-3, and TRBD1 may be the D gene, going by 5 matching bases. Material: naive CD4+ T cells from blood. This specimen's cell subset or site label, interpreted: true naive CD4+ T cells. The receptor was derived from a man aged 18-30 years in good health. The bases are TGTGCCTGGAGTCAGGGCAGTACAGATACGCAGTATTTT. Its translation reads: CAWSQGSTDTQYF.